The TCR beta chain under discussion was sequenced for a study of T cell responses to AZD1222 COVID-19 vaccine (TCRdb year 2021). Concerning the study at large: AZD1222 recipients given second doses at about 4 weeks or at about 12 weeks were pooled, since spike-specific TCR depth and breadth were not found to differ between the two schedules. Trial participants were enrolled by age into subgroups of 18-55, 56-69 and 70-plus years, and around 140, 26 and 57 TCR-sequenced participants, respectively, were included in these subgroups. A total of 230 to 250 trial participants underwent TCR sequencing, of whom more than 200 had received two doses of AZD1222 and some 26 had received two doses of the MenACWY control vaccine. Study-level results and caveats: Participants were mostly white British, with more females than males. The authors suggested clonal diversity may have been underestimated. The 56-69-year group was small, and its depth increase did not reach significance, likely because of low power. After two AZD1222 doses, spike-specific TCR breadth and depth were significantly higher than at day 0 and than in MenACWY recipients. Conclusions about previously exposed vaccinees are limited, since just a handful of AZD1222 recipients were seropositive for SARS-CoV-2 at baseline. Reportedly, close to half of the unique spike-specific TCRs recognized epitopes lying outside the regions that are mutated in the B.1.351 and B.1.1.7 variants. Because no samples from the day 14 peak response were available, repertoires could be characterized only after the peak T cell response. Vaccine-associated CD4 TCRs spanned the whole spike protein, with dominant responses in regions 160-218 and 743-854.

What the time point label conveys for this sample: baseline before first vaccination. Vaccinee samples were obtained from the UK trials COV001 and COV002, which included a single-blind randomized controlled phase 2/3 trial of AZD1222 (ChAdOx1 nCoV-19) in healthy adults. For TCRbeta chain sequencing, PBMC samples from trial participants were taken at day 0 and at day 28 after the second dose. The CDR3 regions of human TCRbeta chains were subjected to immunosequencing. The authors' pipeline ran thus. Repertoire TCRs were checked for matches against a reference library of SARS-CoV-2-specific TCRs that had been generated using the MIRA antigen-specificity platform. Breadth meant the fraction of unique TCRs that were SARS-CoV-2-associated, whereas depth meant the fraction of total T cells that were SARS-CoV-2-associated. Using the MIRA data, each spike-specific TCR was assigned both to the spike region to which the TCR was reactive and to a CD4 or CD8 class. Log10-transformed breadth and depth values were compared by one-way ANOVA with Sidak's multiple comparisons tests. Drawn from immuneACCESS, this table holds only the in-frame rearrangements with V and J called that TCRdb kept. Clones are partly lost; checked studies trace under half to an unresolved V gene and leave the rest unexplained. V, J and clone size are those of that table, while D and trimming were read from the DNA. This sample lists about 170,000 clones; roughly nine tenths were detected once. 2.5% to 3% of the sample belongs to the ten largest clones.

On this clone itself: Its antigen specificity is not known. No base-level quality is on record; no much larger clone is a single base apart.

Between the V and J ends, shortened by 0 bases and 6 bases respectively, the junction contains 11 bases. The CDR3 contains 15 residues, cysteine and phenylalanine counted. Only CDR3 DNA is held: 45 bases, read in frame from base 1. The germline V gene provides CDR1 MGHRA and CDR2 YSYEKL. The source is an adult in good health. The chain uses TRBV4-1 and TRBJ1-4, with TRBD1 tentatively as D gene (5 bases match). Sequences were derived from peripheral blood, sampled on day 0 of AZD1222 vaccination. The DNA sequence follows: TGCGCCAGCAGCCAAGATGGGGCGCCGGATGAAAAACTGTTTTTT. The encoded protein is CASSQDGAPDEKLFF.